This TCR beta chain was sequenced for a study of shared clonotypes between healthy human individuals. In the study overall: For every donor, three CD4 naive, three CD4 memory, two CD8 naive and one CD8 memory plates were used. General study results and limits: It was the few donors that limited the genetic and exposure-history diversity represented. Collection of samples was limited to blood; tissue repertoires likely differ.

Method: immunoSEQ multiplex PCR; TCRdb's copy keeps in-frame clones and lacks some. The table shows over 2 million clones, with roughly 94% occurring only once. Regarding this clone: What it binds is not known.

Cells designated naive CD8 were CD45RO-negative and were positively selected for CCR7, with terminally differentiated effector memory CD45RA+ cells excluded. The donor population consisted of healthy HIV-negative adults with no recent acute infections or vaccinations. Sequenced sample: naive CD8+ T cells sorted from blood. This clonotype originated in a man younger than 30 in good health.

The CDR3 spells CASSLGREAFF. The CDR3 DNA is TGTGCCTCCAGTCTTGGACGTGAAGCTTTCTTT. The V call is TRBV13, the J call TRBJ1-1, with D unclear. Germline V gives CDR1 PRHDT, CDR2 FYEKMQ (reference sequence). Trimming removed 11 bases at V and 7 bases at J, with 14 bases between. CDR3 length: 11 amino acids.